The 24 T cell receptor beta chains reported below all come from one sample, sequenced in a study of blood T cell repertoires in COVID-19. Only in-frame clones appear in the TCRdb table, and some are missing; sequencing was by immunoSEQ multiplex PCR. The repertoire holds roughly 260,000 clones, just under 90% seen once, with roughly 3.7% in the top ten. Sequencing input: peripheral blood. These receptors were taken from a woman between 40 and 50 years old with acute or convalescent COVID-19.

This clone was recorded only once. The V call is TRBV2, the J call TRBJ2-5, with 14 positions matching TRBD2. The germline V gene has CDR1 SNHLY and CDR2 FYNNEI. The trim removed 6 bases at V and 4 bases at J, leaving 10 bases unmatched. CDR3 size: 17 residues. DNA of the CDR3: TGTGCCAGCAGGTGGACTAGCGGGGGGCCAGGGGGAGAGACCCAGTACTTC. Residues: CASRWTSGGPGGETQYF.

The CDR3 DNA sequence: TGTGCCAGCAGTTACTCGACAGGGGGGTCCCAAGAGACCCAGTACTTC. This encodes CASSYSTGGSQETQYF. This sequence joins TRBV6-5 and TRBJ2-5; 9 nucleotides match TRBD1. The ends lost 0 bases at V and 1 base at J; junction bases unmatched: 3. Per germline, CDR1 MNHEY and CDR2 SVGAGI. CDR3 length equals 16 residues.

This clone was observed once. This chain connects TRBV3-1 (or the pseudogene TRBV3-2) to TRBJ2-3, with 10 bases lining up with TRBD2. The CDR3 loop spans 15 amino acids. CDR1 and CDR2 (germline): LGHDT, YNNKEL (reference sequence). V lost 2 bases, J lost 4 bases, and 3 bases stayed unmatched. The CDR3 protein is CASSQKRGGPDTQYF. In DNA, the CDR3 is TGTGCCAGCAGCCAAAAGCGGGGGGGCCCAGATACGCAGTATTTT.

J is TRBJ2-2 and V is TRBV3-1 (or the pseudogene TRBV3-2), with 10 bases matching TRBD2. CDR3 length equals 18 residues. The germline V gene has CDR1 LGHDT and CDR2 YNNKEL (reference sequence). The V gene end was trimmed by 0 bases and the J gene end by 5 bases; junction bases not matched to a gene: 9. The CDR3: CASSQDSSGGRNTGELFF. The CDR3 DNA sequence: TGTGCCAGCAGCCAAGATAGTAGCGGGGGGAGGAATACCGGGGAGCTGTTTTTT.

V usage is TRBV4-2 and J usage is TRBJ2-3; 11 nucleotides agree with TRBD2. In germline, CDR1 is LGHNA, CDR2 YNFKEQ. V trimming: 5 bases; J trimming: 4 bases; junction bases outside the gene matches: 5. The CDR3 is 15 residues long. CDR3 in DNA: TGTGCCAGCAGCTTTAGCGGGGGGGCCTCAGATACGCAGTATTTT. Translation gives CASSFSGGASDTQYF.

V gene TRBV24-1 combines with J gene TRBJ1-2; no clear D. The germline V and J ends were trimmed by 3 bases and 5 bases, with 9 bases remaining between them. The CDR3 has 13 amino acids. The germline gives CDR1 KGHDR, CDR2 SFDVKD. The CDR3 DNA is TGTGCCACCAGTGATGGCCATGATTATGGCTACACCTTC. Encoded protein: CATSDGHDYGYTF.

The chain links TRBV9 to TRBJ1-4; D possibly corresponds to TRBD1 (5 bases). The length of the CDR3 is 16 residues. Germline CDR1 is SGDLS and CDR2 is YYNGEE. Trimming shortened V by 4 bases and J by 0 bases, and 13 bases separated the two germline ends. The CDR3 protein is CASSSIRQSTNEKLFF. The DNA for the CDR3 is TGTGCCAGCAGCTCGATTCGACAGTCAACTAATGAAAAACTGTTTTTT.

The V and J genes are TRBV11-2 and TRBJ2-1; D gene unclear. There are 15 residues in the CDR3. The V gene's germline CDR1 is SGHAT and CDR2 FQNNGV. V lost 1 base to trimming and J lost 0 bases, with 7 bases between them. CDR3 bases: TGTGCCAGCAGCTTAGTGAGAAGCTCCTACAATGAGCAGTTCTTC. Its protein is CASSLVRSSYNEQFF.

CDR3 loop: CASSYGGQSTEAFF. The CDR3 nucleotides read TGTGCCAGCAGTTACGGGGGACAGTCCACTGAAGCTTTCTTT. V is TRBV6-6 and J is TRBJ1-1, with 7 positions matching TRBD1. This CDR3 contains 14 residues. V lost 2 bases and J lost 4; bases outside the gene matches: 4. CDR1 MNHNY and CDR2 SVGAGI come from the germline V gene (reference sequence).

This clone came up a few times. The V call is TRBV7-9, the J call TRBJ1-1; tentatively, D is TRBD1 (6 bases). The CDR3 covers 14 residues. V shed 1 base and J shed 11 bases, with 17 bases lying between them. Germline lookup yields CDR1 SEHNR and CDR2 FQNEAQ (reference sequence). The CDR3 reads CASSLGFDRFEAFF. In nucleotides, the CDR3 is TGTGCCAGCAGCTTAGGATTTGACAGGTTTGAGGCTTTCTTT. The whole variable domain, remainder taken from reference TRBV7-9 and TRBJ1-1, is DTGVSQNPRHKITKRGQNVTFRCDPISEHNRLYWYRQTLGQGPEFLTYFQNEAQLEKSRLLSDRFSAERPKGSFSTLEIQRTEQGDSAMYLCASSLGFDRFEAFFGQGTRLTVV.

The chain employs TRBV29-1 and TRBJ1-1, with TRBD1 as a possible D gene (5 bases). Germline V gene sequence: CDR1 SQVTM, CDR2 ANQGSEA. The CDR3 spans 12 residues. The V end was cut by 7 bases, the J end by 7 bases, with 16 bases between. This CDR3 is CSALGGIGEAFF. The CDR3 DNA sequence: TGCAGCGCCTTGGGGGGGATCGGTGAAGCTTTCTTT.

The chain uses TRBV11-2 and TRBJ1-3, with D unclear. The ends were cut back, 2 bases at V and 1 base at J, with 6 bases in the middle. The CDR3 extends over 14 amino acids. Per the germline V gene, CDR1 is SGHAT and CDR2 is FQNNGV. In DNA, the CDR3 is TGTGCCAGCAGCTTACGTCAGTCTGGAAACACCATATATTTT. This codes for CASSLRQSGNTIYF.

The rearrangement joins TRBV5-1 to TRBJ2-1; 9 bases align to TRBD2. CDR1 is SGHRS and CDR2 is YFSETQ in the germline V gene. This CDR3 comprises 18 residues. J lost 0 bases, V lost 1 base, and 8 bases had no gene match. The DNA of the CDR3 is TGCGCCAGCAGCTTGCGAGGGCTAGCGGGGCCCTCCTACAATGAGCAGTTCTTC. The encoded protein is CASSLRGLAGPSYNEQFF.

The chain employs TRBV11-2 and TRBJ1-1; D is undetermined. This CDR3 comprises 15 residues. Trimming left V 5 bases short and J 1 base short, with 14 bases between. Germline assignment: CDR1 SGHAT and CDR2 FQNNGV. The CDR3 loop reads CASSARLGANTEAFF. The CDR3 coding sequence is TGTGCCAGCAGCGCACGGCTGGGCGCGAACACTGAAGCTTTCTTT.

This chain links TRBV6-5 with TRBJ2-1; TRBD2 matches 8 bases. This CDR3 comprises 13 residues. Germline CDR1 MNHEY, CDR2 SVGAGI. The trim removed 6 bases at V and 12 bases at J, leaving 10 bases unmatched. CDR3 sequence (DNA): TGTGCCAGCAGGACCCTCCGGGGGGGCGGGCAGTTCTTC. Protein product: CASRTLRGGGQFF.

The chain links TRBV7-2 to TRBJ1-5; 7 positions match TRBD1. V lost 4 bases to trimming and J lost 9 bases; unmatched junction nucleotides: 12. CDR3 length equals 15 residues. Per germline, CDR1 SGHTA and CDR2 FQGNSA. Here the CDR3 reads CASSSEAGGRLPQHF. CDR3 DNA sequence: TGTGCCAGCAGCTCCGAAGCAGGGGGGCGTCTGCCCCAGCATTTT.

The genes are TRBV7-3 and TRBJ2-5; 12 bases match TRBD2. Losses at the gene ends were 2 bases for V and 7 bases for J; bases not matched to a gene: 8. CDR1 SGHTA and CDR2 FQGTGA come from the germline V gene. CDR3 length: 16 residues. This CDR3 reads CASSLSPSGGAVTQYF. CDR3 bases: TGTGCCAGCAGCTTATCTCCTAGCGGGGGGGCCGTGACCCAGTACTTC.

The chain is built from TRBV14 and TRBJ2-1; 10 bases map to TRBD2. This CDR3 has 16 amino acids. Germline values: CDR1 SGHDN, CDR2 FVKESK. V lost 1 base, J lost 7 bases, and 7 bases stayed unmatched. The chain's CDR3 is CASSQGAGGPGNEQFF. CDR3 nucleotide sequence: TGTGCCAGCAGCCAAGGAGCGGGGGGGCCGGGGAATGAGCAGTTCTTC.

This clone was observed once. This chain joins TRBV7-6 and TRBJ1-5; 9 bases agree with TRBD1. The CDR3 runs to 20 residues. V was clipped by 1 base and J by 0 bases; unmatched bases: 13. Germline CDR1 SGHVS, CDR2 FNYEAQ. The chain's CDR3 is CASSLEVGQGPFNSNQPQHF. As DNA, the CDR3 is TGTGCCAGCAGCTTAGAAGTGGGACAGGGCCCTTTTAATAGCAATCAGCCCCAGCATTTT.

This chain links TRBV6-6 with TRBJ2-2; 8 bases are a match to TRBD1. Trimming at V came to 5 bases and at J to 5 bases, leaving 10 bases not matched to a gene. The CDR3 is 16 residues long. Germline lookup yields CDR1 MNHNY and CDR2 SVGAGI (reference sequence). The CDR3 sequence: CASSPPDRERTGELFF. The DNA for the CDR3 is TGTGCCAGCAGTCCCCCGGACAGGGAAAGAACCGGGGAGCTGTTTTTT.

Turning to this clone: The same CDR3 also results from other DNA sequences found in this sample. The genes are TRBV19 and TRBJ1-1; D is possibly TRBD1 (6 bases). Germline CDR1 LNHDA, CDR2 SQIVND (reference sequence). This CDR3 region has 12 residues. Trimming cost V 6 bases and J 6 bases, with 11 bases left between them. The DNA of the CDR3 is TGTGCCAGTAGACCACAGGGCGCTGAAGCTTTCTTT. Residues: CASRPQGAEAFF.

Concerning this clone: Compared with germline, one end of the junction differs, possibly owing to a read error. CDR3 in amino acids: CASGDYPGGELFF. The CDR3 DNA follows: TGCGCCAGCGGTGACTACCCGGGCGGGGAGCTGTTTTTT. V is TRBV10-2 and J is TRBJ2-2, with D tentatively TRBD2 (5 bases). This CDR3 has 13 residues. Germline lookup yields CDR1 WSHSY and CDR2 SAAADI.

The V gene is TRBV30, the J gene TRBJ1-3; D ambiguous. The germline V and J ends were trimmed by 5 bases and 7 bases, with 15 bases remaining between them. Per germline, CDR1 GTSNPN and CDR2 SVGIG (reference sequence). The CDR3 length is 13 residues. CDR3 region: CAWGRATGNTIYF. The CDR3 DNA reads TGTGCCTGGGGTCGCGCAACGGGGAACACCATATATTTT.

V and J are TRBV12-3 or TRBV12-4 and TRBJ2-2; no clear D gene. The CDR3 spans 13 residues. V was pared by 3 bases and J by 7 bases, with 9 bases between. The CDR3 spells CASSFGAGGELFF. CDR3 nucleotides: TGTGCCAGCAGTTTTGGAGCTGGCGGGGAGCTGTTTTTT.